Listed below are T cell receptor beta chains from one sample, sequenced in a study of human T cells and chemical hapten exposure. TCRdb used MiXCR to reprocess the RACE reads, holding one entry per CDR3 protein. This table has around 190,000 distinct CDR3 sequences, around 20% appearing once. Sequenced here: whole blood, sampled in connection with sensitization to the hapten diphenylcyclopropenone (DPC). All receptors derive from a woman in her fifties or sixties with alopecia areata. Some clones in this sample may be carry-over from other donors' samples. The CDR3 runs from the conserved cysteine through the conserved F or W. The D gene is left open where the match is weak. Clone size is shown for a subset of rows, as once, few, many or a class of expanded clone.

DNA	CDR3	D	size	J	V
TGCAGTGCTAGGGTAGCCGCAAACTATGGCTACACCTTC	CSARVAANYGYTF	NA	NA	TRBJ1-2	TRBV20-1
TGTGCCAGCAGCCAAGGGGCTAGCGGGCCGGGGGAGACCCAGTACTTC	CASSQGASGPGETQYF	TRBD2	NA	TRBJ2-5	TRBV3-1
TGCGCCAGCAGCTTTAGCGGGAGTACCCTCCAAGAGACCCAGTACTTC	CASSFSGSTLQETQYF	TRBD2	NA	TRBJ2-5	TRBV5-1
TGTGCCAGCACCCTCCAGGGCCTCTATGGCTACACCTTC	CASTLQGLYGYTF	NA	few	TRBJ1-2	TRBV12-3/TRBV12-4
TGTGCCAGCAGTCCTAGCGGGAGCCCAGATACGCAGTATTTT	CASSPSGSPDTQYF	TRBD2	few	TRBJ2-3	TRBV2
TGCAGCGTTGAAGATTGGGAGGGAGGGCCTCGCAATGAGCAGTTCTTC	CSVEDWEGGPRNEQFF	TRBD2	NA	TRBJ2-1	TRBV29-1
TGTGCCAGCAGCTTACTAGGGATCGTGGGCAATGAGCAGTTCTTC	CASSLLGIVGNEQFF	NA	NA	TRBJ2-1	TRBV11-1
TGTGCCAGCCGCCGGGAGGATAATGAGAAACTGTTTTTT	CASRREDNEKLFF	NA	once	TRBJ1-4	TRBV3-1
TGCAGTGCTAGAGATAGCGATAAACCCTACAATGAGCAGTTCTTC	CSARDSDKPYNEQFF	NA	many	TRBJ2-1	TRBV20-1
TGTGCCACCAGCAGGGCGGGCCGGTCAGAGGAGCAGTTCTTC	CATSRAGRSEEQFF	NA	NA	TRBJ2-1	TRBV24-1